This T cell receptor (beta chain) was sequenced during a study of neurological immune-mediated disorders. TCRdb re-analysed the 5' RACE reads in MiXCR, keeping a single row per CDR3 protein. The sample holds about 19,000 distinct CDR3 sequences, 2.6% seen once. The CDR3 consists of 14 residues. Trimming took 5 bases from V and 4 from J; bases not matched to a gene: 4. Germline CDR1 is MDHEN and CDR2 is SYDVKM. This clonotype was recorded many times. This TCR came from a young woman with multiple sclerosis. The source material was PBMCs. V usage is TRBV28 and J usage is TRBJ1-4, with 7 bases fitting TRBD1. In DNA, the CDR3 is TGTGCCAGCAGTCCCCCAGGGGGTAATGAAAAACTGTTTTTT. Protein: CASSPPGGNEKLFF.